This TCR beta chain stems from a study of blood T cell repertoires in COVID-19. Produced via immunoSEQ multiplex PCR; TCRdb's table is partial and in-frame only. The top ten hold under 2.5% of the sample, which has around 250,000 clones, 70% to 90% seen once. The germline V gene has CDR1 MNHEY and CDR2 SMNVEV (reference sequence). CDR3 length: 13 amino acids. The V gene lost 4 bases and the J gene lost 4 bases, with 8 bases spanning the gap. Grouping used clinical history reported by participants in a survey and questionnaire. The chain is built from TRBV27 and TRBJ1-3; D gene uncertain. The clonotype was recovered from a woman aged 45-65 years who had recovered from COVID-19. The sequenced material came from PBMCs or T cells enriched from blood (not recorded which). CDR3 DNA sequence: TGTGCCAGCAGTTCGACGGGAGGAAACACCATATATTTT. Translated: CASSSTGGNTIYF.